A single sample gave rise to the 3 T cell receptor beta chains below, sequenced in a study of cytomegalovirus exposure and HLA in healthy donors. In the PCR, 60 Vbeta and 13 Jbeta primers were used. Assay used: immunoSEQ multiplex PCR; TCRdb lists only in-frame clones, some missing. The profile shows 100,000 to 150,000 clones, about 83% of them singletons. Material: PBMCs. These receptor sequences come from a girl aged 2 to 9 in good health and CMV-seronegative.

The chain links TRBV4-1 to TRBJ2-2, with 9 bases lining up with TRBD1. With 3 bases clipped from V and 5 bases from J, the junction kept 10 bases outside the gene matches. The CDR3 covers 17 residues. Germline CDR1 reads MGHRA; CDR2 reads YSYEKL. CDR3 sequence reads: CASSQVTGTGSTGELFF. For the CDR3, the DNA is TGCGCCAGCAGCCAGGTTACCGGGACAGGGAGTACCGGGGAGCTGTTTTTT.

This clone has a single count. This rearrangement joins TRBV5-6 to TRBJ2-5; D ambiguous. With 4 bases removed from V and 0 bases from J, the gap between germline ends came to 10 bases. The CDR3 spans 14 residues. Germline CDR1 SGHDT, CDR2 YYEEEE. CDR3 region: CASSPGPDQETQYF. The CDR3, as DNA: TGTGCCAGCAGCCCGGGTCCCGACCAAGAGACCCAGTACTTC. The variable domain in full, with the rest retrieved from reference TRBV5-6 and TRBJ2-5, is DAGVTQSPTHLIKTRGQQVTLRCSPKSGHDTVSWYQQALGQGPQFIFQYYEEEERQRGNFPDRFSGHQFPNYSSELNVNALLLGDSALYLCASSPGPDQETQYFGPGTRLLVL.

This clone was detected a few times. The chain employs TRBV4-1 and TRBJ2-3; 10 bases agree with TRBD2. Germline-derived CDR1 and CDR2 are MGHRA and YSYEKL. The CDR3 spans 16 residues. Trimming at V came to 8 bases and at J to 0 bases, leaving 8 bases not matched to a gene. The CDR3 DNA is TGCGCCAGCGGTAGCGGGGGGTGGGGGAGCACAGATACGCAGTATTTT. Its protein is CASGSGGWGSTDTQYF.